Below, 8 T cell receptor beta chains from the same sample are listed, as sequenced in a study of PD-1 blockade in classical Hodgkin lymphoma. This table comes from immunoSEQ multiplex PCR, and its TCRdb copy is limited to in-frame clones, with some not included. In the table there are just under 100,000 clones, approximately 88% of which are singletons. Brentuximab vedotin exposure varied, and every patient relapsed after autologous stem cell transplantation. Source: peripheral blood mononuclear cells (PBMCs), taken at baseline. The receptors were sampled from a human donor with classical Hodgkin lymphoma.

The DNA for the CDR3 is TGTGCCAGCGGACCCACAGATACGCAGTATTTT. Its protein is CASGPTDTQYF. The gene calls are TRBV6-6 and TRBJ2-3; D gene uncertain. The V end was cut by 8 bases, the J end by 2 bases, with 5 bases between. CDR1 and CDR2 (germline): MNHNY, SVGAGI (reference sequence). The CDR3 totals 11 residues.

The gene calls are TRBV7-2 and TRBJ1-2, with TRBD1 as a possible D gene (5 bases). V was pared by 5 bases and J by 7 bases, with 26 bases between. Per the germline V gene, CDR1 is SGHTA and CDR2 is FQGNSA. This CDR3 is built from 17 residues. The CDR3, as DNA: TGTGCCAGCAGCCATCTTGGGGGGTCAAAAGAGGTGGTTGGCTACACCTTC. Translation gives CASSHLGGSKEVVGYTF.

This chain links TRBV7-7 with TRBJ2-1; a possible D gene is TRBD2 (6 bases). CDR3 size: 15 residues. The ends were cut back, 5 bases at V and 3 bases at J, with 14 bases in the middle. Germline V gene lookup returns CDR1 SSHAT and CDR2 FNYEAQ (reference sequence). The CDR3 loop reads CASSPRLDDYNEQFF. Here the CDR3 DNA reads TGTGCCAGCAGCCCTAGACTAGACGACTACAATGAGCAGTTCTTC.

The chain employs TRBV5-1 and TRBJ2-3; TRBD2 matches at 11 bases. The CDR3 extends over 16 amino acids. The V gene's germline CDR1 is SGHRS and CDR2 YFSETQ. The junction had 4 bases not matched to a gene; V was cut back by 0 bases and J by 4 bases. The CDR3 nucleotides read TGCGCCAGCAGCTTGGCGGTTAGCGGGAGGGCAGATACGCAGTATTTT. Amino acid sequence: CASSLAVSGRADTQYF.

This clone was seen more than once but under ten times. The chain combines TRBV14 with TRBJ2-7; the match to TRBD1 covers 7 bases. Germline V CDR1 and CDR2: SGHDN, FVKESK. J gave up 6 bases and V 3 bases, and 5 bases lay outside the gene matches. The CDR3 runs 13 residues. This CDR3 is CASSQDRDSEQYF. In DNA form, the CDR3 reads TGTGCCAGCAGCCAGGACCGGGACAGCGAGCAGTACTTC.

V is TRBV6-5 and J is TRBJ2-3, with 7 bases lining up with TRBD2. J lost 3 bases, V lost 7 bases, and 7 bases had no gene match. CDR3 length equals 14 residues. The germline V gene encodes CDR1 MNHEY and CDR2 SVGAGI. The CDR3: CASTRSGKTDTQYF. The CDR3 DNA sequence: TGTGCCAGCACTCGAAGCGGGAAGACAGATACGCAGTATTTT.

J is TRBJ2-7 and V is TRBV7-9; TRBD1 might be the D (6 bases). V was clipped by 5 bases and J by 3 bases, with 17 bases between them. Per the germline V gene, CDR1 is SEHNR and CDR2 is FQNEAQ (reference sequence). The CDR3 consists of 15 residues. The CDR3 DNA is TGTGCCAGCAGCAAGAACAGGGATGGAGGCTACGAGCAGTACTTC. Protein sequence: CASSKNRDGGYEQYF.

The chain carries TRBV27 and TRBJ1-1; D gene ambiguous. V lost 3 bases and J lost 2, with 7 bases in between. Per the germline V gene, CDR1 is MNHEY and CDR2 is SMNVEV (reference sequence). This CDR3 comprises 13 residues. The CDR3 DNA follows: TGTGCCAGCAGTTTTGCGGAAAACACTGAAGCTTTCTTT. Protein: CASSFAENTEAFF.